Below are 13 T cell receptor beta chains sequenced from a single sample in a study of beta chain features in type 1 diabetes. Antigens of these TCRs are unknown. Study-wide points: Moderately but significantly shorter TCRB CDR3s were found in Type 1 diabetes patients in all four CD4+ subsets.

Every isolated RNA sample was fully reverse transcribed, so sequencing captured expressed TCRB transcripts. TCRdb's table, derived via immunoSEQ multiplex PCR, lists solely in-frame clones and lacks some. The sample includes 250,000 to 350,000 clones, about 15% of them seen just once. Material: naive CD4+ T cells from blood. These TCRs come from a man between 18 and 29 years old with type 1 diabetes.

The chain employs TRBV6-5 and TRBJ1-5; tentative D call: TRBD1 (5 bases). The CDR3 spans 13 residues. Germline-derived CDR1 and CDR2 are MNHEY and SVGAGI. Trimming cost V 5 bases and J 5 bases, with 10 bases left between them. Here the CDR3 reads CASSPTVYQPQHF. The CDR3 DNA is TGTGCCAGCAGTCCGACAGTGTATCAGCCCCAGCATTTT.

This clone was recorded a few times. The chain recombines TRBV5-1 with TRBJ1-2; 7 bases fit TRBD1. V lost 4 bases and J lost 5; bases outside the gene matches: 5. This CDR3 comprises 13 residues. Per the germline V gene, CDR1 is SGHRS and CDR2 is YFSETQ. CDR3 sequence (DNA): TGCGCCAGCAGCCGGGGACAGCAATATGGCTACACCTTC. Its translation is CASSRGQQYGYTF. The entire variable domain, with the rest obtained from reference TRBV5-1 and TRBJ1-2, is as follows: KAGVTQTPRYLIKTRGQQVTLSCSPISGHRSVSWYQQTPGQGLQFLFEYFSETQRNKGNFPGRFSGRQFSNSRSEMNVSTLELGDSALYLCASSRGQQYGYTFGSGTRLTVV.

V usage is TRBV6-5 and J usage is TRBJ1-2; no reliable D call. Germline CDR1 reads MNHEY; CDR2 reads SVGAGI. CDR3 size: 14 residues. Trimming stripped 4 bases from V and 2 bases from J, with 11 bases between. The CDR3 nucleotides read TGTGCCAGCAGTTCCCTGGGAGGAAACTATGGCTACACCTTC. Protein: CASSSLGGNYGYTF.

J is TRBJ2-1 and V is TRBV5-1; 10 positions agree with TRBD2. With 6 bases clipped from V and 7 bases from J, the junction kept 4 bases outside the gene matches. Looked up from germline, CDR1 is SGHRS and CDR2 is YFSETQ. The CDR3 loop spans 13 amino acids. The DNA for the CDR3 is TGCGCCAGCACTAGCGGGAGTTGGAATGAGCAGTTCTTC. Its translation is CASTSGSWNEQFF. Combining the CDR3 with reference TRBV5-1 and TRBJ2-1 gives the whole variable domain KAGVTQTPRYLIKTRGQQVTLSCSPISGHRSVSWYQQTPGQGLQFLFEYFSETQRNKGNFPGRFSGRQFSNSRSEMNVSTLELGDSALYLCASTSGSWNEQFFGPGTRLTVL.

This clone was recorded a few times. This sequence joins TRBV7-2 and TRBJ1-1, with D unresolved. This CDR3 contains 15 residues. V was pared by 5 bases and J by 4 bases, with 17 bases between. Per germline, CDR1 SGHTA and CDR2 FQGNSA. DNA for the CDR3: TGTGCCAGCAGCCAACAGCCTATCCGGGGCACTGAAGCTTTCTTT. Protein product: CASSQQPIRGTEAFF.

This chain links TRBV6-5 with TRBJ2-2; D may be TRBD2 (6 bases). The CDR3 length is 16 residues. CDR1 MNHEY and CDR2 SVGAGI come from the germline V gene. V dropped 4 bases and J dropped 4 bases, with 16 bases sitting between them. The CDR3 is CASSSGRAGGTGELFF. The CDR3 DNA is TGTGCCAGCAGTTCGGGACGAGCGGGTGGCACCGGGGAGCTGTTTTTT.

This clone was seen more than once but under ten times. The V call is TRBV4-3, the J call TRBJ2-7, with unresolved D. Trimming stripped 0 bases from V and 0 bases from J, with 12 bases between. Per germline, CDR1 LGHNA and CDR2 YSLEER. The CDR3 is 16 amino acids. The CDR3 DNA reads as TGCGCCAGCAGCCAAGATTTGCCCAGGAACTCCTACGAGCAGTACTTC. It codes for CASSQDLPRNSYEQYF.

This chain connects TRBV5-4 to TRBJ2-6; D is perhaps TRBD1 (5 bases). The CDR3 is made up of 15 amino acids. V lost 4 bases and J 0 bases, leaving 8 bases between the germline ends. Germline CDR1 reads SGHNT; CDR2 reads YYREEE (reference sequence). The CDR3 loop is CASSIDSSGANVLTF. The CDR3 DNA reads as TGTGCCAGCAGCATTGACAGCTCTGGGGCCAACGTCCTGACTTTC.

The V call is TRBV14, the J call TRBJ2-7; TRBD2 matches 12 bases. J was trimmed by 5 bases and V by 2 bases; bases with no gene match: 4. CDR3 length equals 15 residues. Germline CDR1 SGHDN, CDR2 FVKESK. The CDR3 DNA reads TGTGCCAGCAGCCAAATGGGACTAGCGGGCCACGAGCAGTACTTC. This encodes CASSQMGLAGHEQYF.

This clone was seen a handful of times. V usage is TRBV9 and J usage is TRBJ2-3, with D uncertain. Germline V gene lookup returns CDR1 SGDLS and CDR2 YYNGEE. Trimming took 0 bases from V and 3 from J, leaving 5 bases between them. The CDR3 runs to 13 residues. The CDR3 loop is CASSVAPTDTQYF. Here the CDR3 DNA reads TGTGCCAGCAGCGTAGCCCCTACAGATACGCAGTATTTT.

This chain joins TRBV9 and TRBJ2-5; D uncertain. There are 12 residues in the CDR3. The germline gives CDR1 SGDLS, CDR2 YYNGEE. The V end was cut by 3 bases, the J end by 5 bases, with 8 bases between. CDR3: CASSAVIETQYF. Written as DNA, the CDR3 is TGTGCCAGCAGCGCCGTTATTGAGACCCAGTACTTC.

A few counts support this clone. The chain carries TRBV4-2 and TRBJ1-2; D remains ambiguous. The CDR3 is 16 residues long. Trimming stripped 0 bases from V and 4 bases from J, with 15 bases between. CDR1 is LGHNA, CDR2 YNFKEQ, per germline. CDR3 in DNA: TGTGCCAGCAGCCAAGATCTACACCAGGCGGGCTATGGCTACACCTTC. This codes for CASSQDLHQAGYGYTF.

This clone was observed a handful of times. The CDR3 spells CASSPRGEGETQYF. CDR3 in DNA: TGTGCCAGCAGCCCCCGTGGGGAGGGGGAGACCCAGTACTTC. This chain joins TRBV7-2 and TRBJ2-5; TRBD2 matches at 7 bases. Germline V gene data show CDR1 as SGHTA and CDR2 as FQGNSA. J lost 5 bases, V lost 5 bases, and 8 bases had no gene match. This CDR3 is 14 amino acids long.